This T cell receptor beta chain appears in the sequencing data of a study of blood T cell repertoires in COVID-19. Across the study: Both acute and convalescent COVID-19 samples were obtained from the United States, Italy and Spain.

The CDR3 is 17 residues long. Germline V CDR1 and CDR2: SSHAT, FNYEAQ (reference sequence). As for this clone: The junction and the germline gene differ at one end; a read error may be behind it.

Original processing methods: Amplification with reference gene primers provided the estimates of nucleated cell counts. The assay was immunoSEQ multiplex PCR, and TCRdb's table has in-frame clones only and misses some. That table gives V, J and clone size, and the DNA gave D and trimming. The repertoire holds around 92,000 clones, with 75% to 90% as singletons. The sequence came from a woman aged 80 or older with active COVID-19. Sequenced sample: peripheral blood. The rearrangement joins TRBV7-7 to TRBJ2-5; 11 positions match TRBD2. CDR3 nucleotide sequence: TGTGCTAGCAGCTCGGGGTTGGGACTAGCGGCCCCAGGGGCCCAGTACTTC. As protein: CASSSGLGLAAPGAQYF.